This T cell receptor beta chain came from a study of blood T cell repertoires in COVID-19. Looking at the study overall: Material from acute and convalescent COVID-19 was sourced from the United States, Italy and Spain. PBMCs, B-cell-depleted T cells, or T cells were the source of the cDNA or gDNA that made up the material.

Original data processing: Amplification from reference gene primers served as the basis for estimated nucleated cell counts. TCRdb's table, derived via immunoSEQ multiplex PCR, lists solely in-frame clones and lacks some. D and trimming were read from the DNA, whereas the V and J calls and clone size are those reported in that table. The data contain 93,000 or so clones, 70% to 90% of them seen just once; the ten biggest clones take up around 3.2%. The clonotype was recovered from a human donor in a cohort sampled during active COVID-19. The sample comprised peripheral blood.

DNA for the CDR3: TGTGCCAGCAGTTTTGCGGGAGGGCAGTTCTTC. Encoded protein: CASSFAGGQFF. The rearrangement joins TRBV27 to TRBJ2-1; TRBD2 matches 8 bases. Germline lookup yields CDR1 MNHEY and CDR2 SMNVEV (reference sequence). J lost 12 bases, V lost 3 bases, and 1 base had no gene match. The CDR3 runs to 11 residues.